This T cell receptor (beta chain) originates from a study of post-analysis software for immune sequencing data. Looking at the study overall: The cohort encompassed relapsing-remitting, secondary progressive and progressive-relapsing multiple sclerosis disease courses. Notes on the study in general: With TRBV5-6, TRBV5-1 and TRBV20-1 included, about 5 TRBV segments were more frequent in patients than in controls. Samples from a shared batch, those prepared together, strongly co-clustered by F measure. Controls had significantly higher normalized Chao1 diversity than multiple sclerosis patients.

V lost 0 bases, J lost 0 bases, and 8 bases lay in between. The germline gives CDR1 SGHVS, CDR2 FNYEAQ. CDR3 length equals 15 residues. To note about this clonotype: The antigen remains unidentified.

Sequencing libraries made from TCR beta cDNA carried unique molecular identifiers. Yield was approximately 500,000 cDNA molecules from approximately 0.95 to 9.8 million T cells. TCRdb fed the PCR reads into MiXCR, producing one record per CDR3 protein. Of roughly 620,000 distinct CDR3 sequences in the sample, roughly 46% were seen once. The chain links TRBV7-6 to TRBJ1-1; weak D call: TRBD1 (5 bases). The clonotype was recovered from a girl aged 10-17 years with multiple sclerosis. What was sequenced was blood. CDR3: CASSLAGGVNTEAFF. In nucleotides, the CDR3 is TGTGCCAGCAGCTTAGCGGGAGGGGTGAACACTGAAGCTTTCTTT.